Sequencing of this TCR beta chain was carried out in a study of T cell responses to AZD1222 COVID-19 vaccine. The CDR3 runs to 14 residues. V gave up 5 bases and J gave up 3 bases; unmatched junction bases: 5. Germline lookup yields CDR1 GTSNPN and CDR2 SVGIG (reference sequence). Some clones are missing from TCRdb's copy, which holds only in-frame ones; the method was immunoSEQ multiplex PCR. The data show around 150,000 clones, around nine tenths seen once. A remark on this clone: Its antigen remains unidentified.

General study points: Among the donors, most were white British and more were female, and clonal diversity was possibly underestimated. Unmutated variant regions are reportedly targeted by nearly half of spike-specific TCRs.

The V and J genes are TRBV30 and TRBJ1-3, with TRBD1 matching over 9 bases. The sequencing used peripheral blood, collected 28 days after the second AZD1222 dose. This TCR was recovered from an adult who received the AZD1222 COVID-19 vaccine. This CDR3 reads CAWGRTGVGNTIYF. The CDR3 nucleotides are TGTGCCTGGGGTAGGACAGGGGTTGGAAACACCATATATTTT. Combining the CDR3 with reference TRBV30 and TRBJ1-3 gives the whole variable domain SQTIHQWPATLVQPVGSPLSLECTVEGTSNPNLYWYRQAAGRGLQLLFYSVGIGQISSEVPQNLSASRPQDRQFILSSKKLLLSDSGFYLCAWGRTGVGNTIYFGEGSWLTVV.